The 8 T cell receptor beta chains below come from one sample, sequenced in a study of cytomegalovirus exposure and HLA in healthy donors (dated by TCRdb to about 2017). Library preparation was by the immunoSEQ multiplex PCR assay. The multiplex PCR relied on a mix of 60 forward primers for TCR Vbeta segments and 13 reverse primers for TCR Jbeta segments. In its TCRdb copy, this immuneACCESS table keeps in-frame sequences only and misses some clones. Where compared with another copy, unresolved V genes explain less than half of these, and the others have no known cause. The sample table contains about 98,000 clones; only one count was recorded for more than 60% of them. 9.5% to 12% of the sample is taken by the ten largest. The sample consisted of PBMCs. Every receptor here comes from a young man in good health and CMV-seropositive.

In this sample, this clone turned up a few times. The CDR3 region is CASSLLGTRRNDEQFF. CDR3 nucleotides: TGTGCCAGCAGTTTATTGGGGACTAGGAGAAATGATGAGCAGTTCTTC. The genes are TRBV28 and TRBJ2-1; TRBD2 matches 8 bases. Germline V gene lookup returns CDR1 MDHEN and CDR2 SYDVKM. The trim removed 1 base at V and 8 bases at J, leaving 10 bases unmatched. The CDR3 has 16 amino acids.

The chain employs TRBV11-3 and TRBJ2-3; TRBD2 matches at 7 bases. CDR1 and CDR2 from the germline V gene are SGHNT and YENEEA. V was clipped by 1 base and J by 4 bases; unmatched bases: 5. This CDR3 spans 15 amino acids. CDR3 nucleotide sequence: TGTGCCAGCAGCTTAGGAGGACTAGTTGCAGATACGCAGTATTTT. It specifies CASSLGGLVADTQYF.

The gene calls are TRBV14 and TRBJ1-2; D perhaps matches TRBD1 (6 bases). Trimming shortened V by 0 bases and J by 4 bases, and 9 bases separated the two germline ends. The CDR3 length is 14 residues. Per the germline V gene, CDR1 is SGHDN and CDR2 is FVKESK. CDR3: CASSQDPRGYGYTF. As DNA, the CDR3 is TGTGCCAGCAGCCAAGATCCCAGGGGCTATGGCTACACCTTC.

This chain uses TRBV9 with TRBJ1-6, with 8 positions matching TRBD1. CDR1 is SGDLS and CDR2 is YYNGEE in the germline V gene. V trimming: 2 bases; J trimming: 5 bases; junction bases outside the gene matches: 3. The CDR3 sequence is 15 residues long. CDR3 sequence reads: CASSVGTGDNSPLHF. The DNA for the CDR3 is TGTGCCAGCAGCGTCGGGACAGGAGATAATTCACCCCTCCACTTT.

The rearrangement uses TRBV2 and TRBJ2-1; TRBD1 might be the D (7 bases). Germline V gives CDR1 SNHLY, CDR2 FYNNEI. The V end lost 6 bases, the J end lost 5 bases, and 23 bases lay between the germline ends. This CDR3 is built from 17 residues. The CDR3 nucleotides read TGTGCCAGCAGGAAGGGACTCGCAGGGGGTAGGAACAATGAGCAGTTCTTC. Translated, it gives CASRKGLAGGRNNEQFF.

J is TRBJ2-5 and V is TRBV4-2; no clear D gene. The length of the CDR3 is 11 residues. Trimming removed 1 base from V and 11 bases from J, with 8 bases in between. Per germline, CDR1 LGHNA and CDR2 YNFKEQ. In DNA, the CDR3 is TGTGCCAGCAGCCAAGGTAATGAGCAGTACTTC. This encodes CASSQGNEQYF.

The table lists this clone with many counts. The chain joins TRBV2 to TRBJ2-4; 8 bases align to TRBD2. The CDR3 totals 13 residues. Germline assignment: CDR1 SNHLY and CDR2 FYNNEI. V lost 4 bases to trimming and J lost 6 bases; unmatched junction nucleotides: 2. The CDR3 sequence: CASSVTSGNIQYF. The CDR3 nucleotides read TGTGCCAGCAGTGTAACTAGCGGAAACATTCAGTACTTC.

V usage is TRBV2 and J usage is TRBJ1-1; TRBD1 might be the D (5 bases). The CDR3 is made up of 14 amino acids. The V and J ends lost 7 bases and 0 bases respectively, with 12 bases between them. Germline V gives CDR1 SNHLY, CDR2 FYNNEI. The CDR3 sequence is CASIWPGMNTEAFF. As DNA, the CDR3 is TGTGCCAGCATATGGCCAGGGATGAACACTGAAGCTTTCTTT.